The sequence of this TCR beta chain was determined in a study of cytomegalovirus exposure and HLA in healthy donors. On this clone: The antigen is undetermined.

Whole-study results and caveats: The study found most TCR sequences rare, yet found some public TCRs in many donors. In vitro confirmation showed a few CMV-associated chains to be CMV antigen specific. Overall, approximately 150 TCR beta chains were annotated as cytomegalovirus-associated. Clonal expansion, a later analysis showed, was greater in HLA-associated TCR beta chains than in equally common others.

PCR employed 60 Vbeta and 13 Jbeta primers. Sequencing used immunoSEQ multiplex PCR; TCRdb keeps in-frame clones, though not all of them. The sample consists of about 160,000 clones, nearly 80% of them appearing once. The CDR3 is 15 residues long. Germline loops: CDR1 MNHNS, CDR2 SASEGT. Trimming left V 0 bases short and J 1 base short, with 7 bases between. The specimen sequenced was PBMCs. The chain carries TRBV6-1 and TRBJ1-5; no definite D call. The sequence was obtained from a woman aged 40 to 50 in good health and CMV-seronegative. The CDR3 DNA reads TGTGCCAGCAGTGAAGCGAGGGCAAGCAATCAGCCCCAGCATTTT. This sequence encodes CASSEARASNQPQHF.